The clone carrying this TCR beta chain was recorded a few times. As yet, its antigen is unknown. CD4+ T cells that had been cultured provided DNA sequenced with the Oncomine TCR Beta short-read assay. TCRdb processed the PCR reads anew with MiXCR; each CDR3 protein has one entry. Of 18,000 or so distinct CDR3 sequences listed, around half are singletons. Treatment indicated: 10-day PBMC culture with coronavirus spike peptide pools or control peptides (ViraFEST assay). PBMC cultures, at around 2 million cells per well, received about 9.4 IU/ml IL-2 and 9 to 10 ug/ml peptide pools. This record comes from a study of vaccination and CD4 T cells after COVID-19. Background on the study: Stimulation of the cells used overlapping spike peptide pools from SARS-CoV-2 and from the common cold coronaviruses HCoV-NL63, HCoV-OC43 and HCoV-229E.

V was clipped by 2 bases and J by 10 bases, with 9 bases between them. In germline, CDR1 is SGHVS, CDR2 FQNEAQ. The CDR3 contains 12 residues. This chain links TRBV7-8 with TRBJ1-3, with no clear D. Sample: CD4+ T cells from blood, cultured in vitro, taken before SARS-CoV-2 vaccination. The receptor comes from a human donor who had recovered from COVID-19. CDR3 region: CASSLMRETIYF. The CDR3 DNA follows: TGTGCCAGCAGCTTAATGAGGGAAACCATATATTTT.